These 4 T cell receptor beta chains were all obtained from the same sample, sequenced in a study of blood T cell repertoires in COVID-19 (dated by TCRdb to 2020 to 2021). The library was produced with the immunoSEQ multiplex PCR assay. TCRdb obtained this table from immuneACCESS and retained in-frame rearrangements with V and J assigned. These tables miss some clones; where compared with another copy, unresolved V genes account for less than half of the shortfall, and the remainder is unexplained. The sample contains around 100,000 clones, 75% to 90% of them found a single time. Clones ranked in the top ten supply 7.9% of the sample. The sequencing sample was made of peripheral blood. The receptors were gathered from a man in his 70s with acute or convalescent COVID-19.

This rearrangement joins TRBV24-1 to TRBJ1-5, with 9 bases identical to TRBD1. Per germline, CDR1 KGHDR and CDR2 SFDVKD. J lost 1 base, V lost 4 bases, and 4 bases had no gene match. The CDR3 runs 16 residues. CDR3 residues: CATSDAGQGSNQPQHF. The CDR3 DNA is TGTGCCACCAGTGACGCTGGACAGGGGAGCAATCAGCCCCAGCATTTT.

The CDR3 nucleotides are TGTGCCAGCAGCTTGGGGGGTCTAGCGGGAGTTACCGGGGAGCTGTTTTTT. Protein product: CASSLGGLAGVTGELFF. The rearrangement links TRBV5-4 to TRBJ2-2; 10 bases align to TRBD2. The ends lost 0 bases at V and 5 bases at J; junction bases unmatched: 7. The germline gives CDR1 SGHNT, CDR2 YYREEE (reference sequence). The CDR3 is 17 amino acids.

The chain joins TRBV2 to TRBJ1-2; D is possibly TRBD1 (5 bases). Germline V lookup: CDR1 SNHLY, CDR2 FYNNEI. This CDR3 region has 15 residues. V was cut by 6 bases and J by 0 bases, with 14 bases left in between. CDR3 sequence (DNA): TGTGCCAGCAGCCGCAAGACAGACGCTAACTATGGCTACACCTTC. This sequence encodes CASSRKTDANYGYTF.

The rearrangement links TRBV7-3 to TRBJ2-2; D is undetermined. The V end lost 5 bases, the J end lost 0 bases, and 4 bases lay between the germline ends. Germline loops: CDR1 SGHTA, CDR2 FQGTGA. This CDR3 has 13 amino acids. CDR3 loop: CASSPANTGELFF. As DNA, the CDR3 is TGTGCCAGCAGCCCGGCGAACACCGGGGAGCTGTTTTTT. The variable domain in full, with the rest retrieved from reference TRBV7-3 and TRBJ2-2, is GAGVSQTPSNKVTEKGKYVELRCDPISGHTALYWYRQSLGQGPEFLIYFQGTGAADDSGLPNDRFFAVRPEGSVSTLKIQRTERGDSAVYLCASSPANTGELFFGEGSRLTVL.